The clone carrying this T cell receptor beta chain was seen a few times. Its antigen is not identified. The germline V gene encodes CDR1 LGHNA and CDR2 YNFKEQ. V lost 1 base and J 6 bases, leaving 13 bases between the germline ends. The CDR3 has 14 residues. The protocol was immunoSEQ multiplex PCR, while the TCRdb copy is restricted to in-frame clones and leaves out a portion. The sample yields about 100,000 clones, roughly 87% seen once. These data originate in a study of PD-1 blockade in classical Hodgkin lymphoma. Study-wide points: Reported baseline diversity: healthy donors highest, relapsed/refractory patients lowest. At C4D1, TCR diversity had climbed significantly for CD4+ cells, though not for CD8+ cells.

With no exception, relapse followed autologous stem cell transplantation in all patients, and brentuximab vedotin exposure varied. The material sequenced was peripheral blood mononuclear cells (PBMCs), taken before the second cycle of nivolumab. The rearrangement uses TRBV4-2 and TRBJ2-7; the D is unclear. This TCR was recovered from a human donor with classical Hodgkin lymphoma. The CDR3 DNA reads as TGTGCCAGCAGCCAAGCCCAAGACGGCGGCGAGCAGTACTTC. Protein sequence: CASSQAQDGGEQYF.